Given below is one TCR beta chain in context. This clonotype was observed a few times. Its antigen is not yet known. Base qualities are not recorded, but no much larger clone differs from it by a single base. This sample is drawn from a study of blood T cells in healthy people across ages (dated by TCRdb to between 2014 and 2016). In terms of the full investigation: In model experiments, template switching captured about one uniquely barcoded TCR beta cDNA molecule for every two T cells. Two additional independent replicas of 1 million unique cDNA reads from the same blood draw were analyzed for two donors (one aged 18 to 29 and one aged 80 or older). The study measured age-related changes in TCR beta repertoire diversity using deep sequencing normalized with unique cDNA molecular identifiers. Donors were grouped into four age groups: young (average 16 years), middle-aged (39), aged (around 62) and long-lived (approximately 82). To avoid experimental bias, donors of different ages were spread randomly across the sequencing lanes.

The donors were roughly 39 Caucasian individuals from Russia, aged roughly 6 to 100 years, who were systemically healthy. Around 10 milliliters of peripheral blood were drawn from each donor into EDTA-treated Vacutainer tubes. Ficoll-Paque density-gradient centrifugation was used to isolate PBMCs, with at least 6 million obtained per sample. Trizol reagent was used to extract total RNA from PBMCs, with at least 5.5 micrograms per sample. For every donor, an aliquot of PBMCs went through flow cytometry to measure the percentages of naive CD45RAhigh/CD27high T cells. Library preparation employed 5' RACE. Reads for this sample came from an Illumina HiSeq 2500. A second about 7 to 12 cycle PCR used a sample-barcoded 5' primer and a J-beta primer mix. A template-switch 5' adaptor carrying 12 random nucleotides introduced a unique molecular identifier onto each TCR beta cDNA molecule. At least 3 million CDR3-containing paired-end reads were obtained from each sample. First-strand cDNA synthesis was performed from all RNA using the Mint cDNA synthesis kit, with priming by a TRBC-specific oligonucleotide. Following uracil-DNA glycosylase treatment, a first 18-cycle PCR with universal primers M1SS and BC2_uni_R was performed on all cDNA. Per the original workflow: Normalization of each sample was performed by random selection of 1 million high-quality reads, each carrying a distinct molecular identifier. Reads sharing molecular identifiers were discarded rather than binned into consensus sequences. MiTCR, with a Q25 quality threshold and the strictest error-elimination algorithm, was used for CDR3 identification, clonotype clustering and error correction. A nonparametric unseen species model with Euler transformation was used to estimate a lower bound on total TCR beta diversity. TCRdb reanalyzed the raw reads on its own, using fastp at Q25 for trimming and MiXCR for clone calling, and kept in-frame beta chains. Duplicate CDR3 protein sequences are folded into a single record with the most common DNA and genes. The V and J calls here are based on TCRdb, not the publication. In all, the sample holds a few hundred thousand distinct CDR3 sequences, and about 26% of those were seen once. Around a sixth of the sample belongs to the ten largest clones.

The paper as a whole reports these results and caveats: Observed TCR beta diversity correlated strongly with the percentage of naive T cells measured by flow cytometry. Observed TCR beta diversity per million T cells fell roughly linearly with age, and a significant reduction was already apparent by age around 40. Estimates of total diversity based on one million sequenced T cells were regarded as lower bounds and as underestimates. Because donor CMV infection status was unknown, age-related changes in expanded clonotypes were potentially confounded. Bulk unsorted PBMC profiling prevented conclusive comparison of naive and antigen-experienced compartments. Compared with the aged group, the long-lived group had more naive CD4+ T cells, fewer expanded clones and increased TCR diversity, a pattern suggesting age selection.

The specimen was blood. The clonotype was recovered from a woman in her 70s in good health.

The nucleotide sequence reads as follows: TGTGCCAGCAGTGGCGGATCGGGGACACGGGGTCGGCCCCAGCATTTT. It translates as CASSGGSGTRGRPQHF. Rearrangement joined TRBV2 to TRBJ1-5, and perhaps TRBD1 as D gene, on 6 matching bases. The CDR3 goes from the cysteine to the phenylalanine over 16 residues. Just CDR3 DNA is preserved here, 48 bases in frame from base 1. Reading the germline V gene gives CDR1 SNHLY and CDR2 FYNNEI. V is cut by 4 bases and J by 9 bases, and the space between the germline ends is 22 bases.